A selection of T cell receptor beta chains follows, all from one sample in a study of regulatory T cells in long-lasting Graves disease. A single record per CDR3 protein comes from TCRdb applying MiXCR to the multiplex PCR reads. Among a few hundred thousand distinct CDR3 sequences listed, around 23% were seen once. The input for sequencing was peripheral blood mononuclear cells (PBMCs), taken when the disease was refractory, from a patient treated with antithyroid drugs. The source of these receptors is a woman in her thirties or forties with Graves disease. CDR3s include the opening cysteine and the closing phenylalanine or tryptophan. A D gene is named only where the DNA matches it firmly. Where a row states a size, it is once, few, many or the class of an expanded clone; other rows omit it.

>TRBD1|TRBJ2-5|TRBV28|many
CASSPGTGWGETQYF
TGTGCCAGCAGTCCGGGGACAGGGTGGGGAGAGACCCAGTACTTC
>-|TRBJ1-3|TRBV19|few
CASRPPGVGVSGNTIYF
TGTGCCAGTAGACCTCCCGGGGTAGGCGTCTCTGGAAACACCATATATTTT
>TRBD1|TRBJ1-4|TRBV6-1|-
CASSVSGQAGEKLFF
TGTGCCAGCAGCGTGTCCGGACAGGCCGGTGAAAAACTGTTTTTT
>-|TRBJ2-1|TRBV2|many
CARGRGGSGYNEQFF
TGTGCCAGGGGCAGGGGCGGGAGTGGGTACAATGAGCAGTTCTTC
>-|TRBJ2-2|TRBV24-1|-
CATSDVTGNRNPGELFF
TGTGCCACCAGTGACGTCACAGGGAATAGGAATCCCGGGGAGCTGTTTTTT
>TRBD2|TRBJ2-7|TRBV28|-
CASSLPPGLGSYEQYF
TGTGCCAGTAGTCTACCCCCGGGACTAGGTTCCTACGAGCAGTACTTC
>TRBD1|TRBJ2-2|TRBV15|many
CATSRDRDRGLNTGELFF
TGTGCCACCAGCAGAGATCGGGACAGGGGCCTGAACACCGGGGAGCTGTTTTTT
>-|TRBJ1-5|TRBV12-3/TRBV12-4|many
CASRRGGAGQPQHF
TGTGCCAGCCGTCGGGGAGGGGCAGGACAGCCCCAGCATTTT
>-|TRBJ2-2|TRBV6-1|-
CASRKEGFNTGELFF
TGTGCCAGCAGGAAAGAAGGGTTCAACACCGGGGAGCTGTTTTTT
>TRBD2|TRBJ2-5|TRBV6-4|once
CASSYSGPSGYF
TGTGCCAGCAGTTACTCAGGACCTAGCGGGTACTTC
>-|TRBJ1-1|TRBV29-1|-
CSVERFAEAFF
TGCAGCGTTGAAAGGTTTGCTGAAGCTTTCTTT
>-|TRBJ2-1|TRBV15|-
CATSFQVWVGVSSYNEQFF
TGTGCCACCAGCTTTCAGGTATGGGTGGGAGTAAGCTCCTACAATGAGCAGTTCTTC
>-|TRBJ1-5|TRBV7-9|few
CASSLSGAGYNQPQHF
TGTGCCAGCAGCTTATCAGGTGCAGGGTACAATCAGCCCCAGCATTTT
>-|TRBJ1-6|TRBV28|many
CASSRFYNSPLHF
TGTGCCAGCAGCCGCTTCTACAATTCACCCCTCCACTTT
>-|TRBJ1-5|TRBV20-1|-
CSARVGGREPQHF
TGCAGTGCTAGAGTAGGGGGTAGGGAGCCCCAGCATTTT